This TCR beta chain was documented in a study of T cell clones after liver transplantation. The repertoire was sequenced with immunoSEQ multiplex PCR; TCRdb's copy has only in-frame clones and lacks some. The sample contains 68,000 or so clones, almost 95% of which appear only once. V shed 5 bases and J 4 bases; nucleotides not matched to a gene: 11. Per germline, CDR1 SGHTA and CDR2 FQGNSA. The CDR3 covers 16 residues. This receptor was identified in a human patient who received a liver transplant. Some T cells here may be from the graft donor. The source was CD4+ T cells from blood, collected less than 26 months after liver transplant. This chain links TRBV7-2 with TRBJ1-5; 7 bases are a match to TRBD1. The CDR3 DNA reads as TGTGCCAGCAGCGCCCGGGGACAGTCCCGTAATCAGCCCCAGCATTTT. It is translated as CASSARGQSRNQPQHF.